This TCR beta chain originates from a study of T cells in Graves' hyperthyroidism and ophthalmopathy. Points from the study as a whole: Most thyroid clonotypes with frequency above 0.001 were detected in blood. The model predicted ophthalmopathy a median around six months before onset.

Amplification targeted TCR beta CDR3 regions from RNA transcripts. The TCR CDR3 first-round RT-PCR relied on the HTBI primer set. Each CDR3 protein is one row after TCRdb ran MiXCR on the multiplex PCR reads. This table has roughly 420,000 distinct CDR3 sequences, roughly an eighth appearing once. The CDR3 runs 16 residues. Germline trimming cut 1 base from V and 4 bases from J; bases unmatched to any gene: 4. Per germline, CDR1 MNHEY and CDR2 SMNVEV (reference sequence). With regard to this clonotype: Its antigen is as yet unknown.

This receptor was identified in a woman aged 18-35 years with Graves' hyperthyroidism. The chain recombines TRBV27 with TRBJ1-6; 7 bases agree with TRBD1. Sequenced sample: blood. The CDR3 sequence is CASSLYGTVYNSPLHF. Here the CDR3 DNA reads TGTGCCAGCAGTTTATACGGGACAGTTTATAATTCACCCCTCCACTTT.